This record concerns one T cell receptor (beta chain) sequence. It lacks a known antigen. There are no base qualities to consult, and no much larger clone falls within one base. The entry originates in a study of blood T cells in healthy people across ages (dated by TCRdb to between 2014 and 2017). For context, the study as a whole: In model experiments, roughly one uniquely barcoded TCR beta cDNA molecule per two T cells was captured by template switching. Age-related changes in TCR beta repertoire diversity were measured in the study by deep sequencing normalized with unique cDNA molecular identifiers. The study analyzed two additional independent replicas of 1 million unique cDNA reads from the same blood draw for two donors, one aged 18 to 29 and one aged 80 or older. Donors of different ages were randomly distributed across sequencing lanes to avoid experimental bias. Four age groups were formed from the donors: young (average approximately 15 years), middle-aged (just under 40), aged (roughly 56) and long-lived (less than 85).

What the research found in general, with its limitations: As age increased, observed TCR beta diversity per million T cells dropped in a roughly linear way, and a significant reduction was already evident by age around 41. The percentage of naive T cells measured by flow cytometry correlated strongly with observed TCR beta diversity. Because donor CMV infection status was unknown, age-related changes in expanded clonotypes were potentially confounded. Because profiling used bulk unsorted PBMCs, naive and antigen-experienced compartments could not be compared conclusively. The long-lived group showed more naive CD4+ T cells, fewer expanded clones and increased TCR diversity than the aged group, suggesting age selection. Estimates of total diversity based on one million sequenced T cells were regarded as lower bounds and as underestimates.

The donors were roughly 40 Caucasian individuals from Russia, aged 6 to 90 years, who were systemically healthy. Approximately 9.3 milliliters of peripheral blood were collected from each donor into EDTA-treated Vacutainer tubes. Ficoll-Paque density-gradient centrifugation was used to isolate PBMCs, with at least 6 million obtained per sample. Trizol reagent was used to extract total RNA from the PBMCs, yielding at least 5.5 micrograms per sample. Naive CD45RAhigh/CD27high T cell percentages were measured by flow cytometry on a PBMC aliquot from every donor. Library preparation used 5' RACE. Sequencing used an Illumina HiSeq 2500. A second PCR of roughly 6 to 12 cycles was run with a J-beta primer mix and a sample-barcoded 5' primer. A template-switch 5' adaptor carrying 12 random nucleotides introduced a unique molecular identifier onto each TCR beta cDNA molecule. Each sample yielded at least 2.5 million CDR3-containing paired-end reads. First-strand cDNA was synthesized from all RNA with the Mint cDNA synthesis kit, primed by a TRBC-specific oligonucleotide. Following uracil-DNA glycosylase treatment, all cDNA underwent a first 18-cycle PCR with the universal primers M1SS and BC2_uni_R. Under the source paper's analysis protocol: For normalization, 1 million high-quality reads, each with a distinct molecular identifier, were randomly selected from each sample. Instead of being binned into consensus sequences, reads that shared molecular identifiers were thrown out. MiTCR, with a Q25 quality threshold and the strictest error-elimination algorithm, was used for CDR3 identification, clonotype clustering and error correction. A nonparametric unseen species model with Euler transformation was used to estimate lower-bound total TCR beta diversity. TCRdb cleaned the public reads at Q25 with fastp, built clones with MiXCR and kept in-frame beta chains. Here each entry gathers all rows of one CDR3 protein and keeps the most common genes and DNA. The V and J calls here are based on TCRdb, not the publication. This sample has about 970,000 distinct CDR3 sequences in its table, and roughly half of those were observed once. Of the sample, about a fifth is held by the ten largest clones.

The sequencing sample was made of blood. The TCR sequence derives from an older woman in good health.

The CDR3 protein sequence reads: CASSPILAGGNEQFF. The nucleotides are TGTGCCAGCTCACCGATACTAGCGGGAGGCAATGAGCAGTTCTTC. Rearrangement joined TRBV18 to TRBJ2-1, and TRBD2 aligns with 12 junction nucleotides. The CDR1 and CDR2 encoded by the germline V gene are KGHSH and LQKENI. Its CDR3 holds 15 amino acids, cysteine through phenylalanine. The sequence is cut down to CDR3 DNA, 45 bases in frame from base 1. Trimming removed 3 bases from V and 6 bases from J; the gene matches leave 3 bases unexplained.